A single sample gave rise to the 18 T cell receptor beta chains below, sequenced in a study of identical twins. TCRdb reanalysed the 5' RACE reads using MiXCR and keeps one entry per CDR3 protein. The sample carries a few hundred thousand distinct CDR3 sequences, around 9.6% recorded once. The same sample was also studied in work on yellow fever vaccine responses in identical twins.

The sample comprised PBMCs. The receptors here all came from a woman aged 18 to 35 in good health.

This clonotype occurred many times. The junction does not match germline at one end; this may be a read error. The CDR3 protein is CASHDRERF. The CDR3 DNA reads as TGTGCCAGCCACGACAGGGAGCGTTTC. The chain is built from TRBV6-1 and TRBJ1-2, with 7 bases fitting TRBD1. CDR3 size: 9 residues. Germline V gene lookup returns CDR1 MNHNS and CDR2 SASEGT.

Many counts were recorded for this clonotype. The chain couples TRBV10-3 to TRBJ2-3; no reliable D call. V gave up 5 bases and J gave up 2 bases, with 11 bases separating them. CDR1 and CDR2 (germline): ENHRY, SYGVKD. The CDR3 loop spans 14 amino acids. The CDR3 is CAISSSWVTDTQYF. The CDR3 DNA follows: TGTGCCATCAGTTCATCTTGGGTCACAGATACGCAGTATTTT.

This clonotype was observed a handful of times. The V and J genes are TRBV18 and TRBJ2-1, with 9 bases fitting TRBD1. V shed 4 bases and J 7 bases; nucleotides not matched to a gene: 5. The length of the CDR3 is 14 residues. The V gene's germline CDR1 is KGHSH and CDR2 LQKENI. CDR3 sequence reads: CASSLRTGENEQFF. CDR3 DNA sequence: TGTGCCAGCTCACTGCGGACAGGGGAAAATGAGCAGTTCTTC. Drawing the rest from reference TRBV18 and TRBJ2-1, the complete variable domain is NAGVMQNPRHLVRRRGQEARLRCSPMKGHSHVYWYRQLPEEGLKFMVYLQKENIIDESGMPKERFSAEFPKEGPSILRIQQVVRGDSAAYFCASSLRTGENEQFFGPGTRLTVL.

This clonotype was seen ten or more times. This chain links TRBV24-1 with TRBJ2-5; 11 nucleotides align to TRBD1. The CDR3 runs to 15 residues. After removal of 4 bases from V and 5 bases from J, the junction contained 5 bases not matched to a gene. Looked up from germline, CDR1 is KGHDR and CDR2 is SFDVKD. The CDR3 sequence: CATSERTGGRETQYF. CDR3 nucleotide sequence: TGTGCCACCAGTGAGAGGACAGGGGGCAGGGAGACCCAGTACTTC.

This clonotype was seen many times. This chain links TRBV5-1 with TRBJ2-3; TRBD2 matches 12 bases. Trimming removed 4 bases from V and 4 bases from J; junction bases left unmatched: 7. The germline V gene has CDR1 SGHRS and CDR2 YFSETQ. The CDR3 sequence is 16 residues long. The CDR3 is CASSPRTSGKADTQYF. Written as DNA, the CDR3 is TGCGCCAGCAGCCCCCGGACTAGCGGGAAGGCAGATACGCAGTATTTT.

This clonotype was found many times. The chain links TRBV9 to TRBJ2-7; 9 nucleotides line up with TRBD1. The CDR3 runs 15 residues. The trim removed 7 bases at V and 2 bases at J, leaving 10 bases unmatched. Germline V gene data show CDR1 as SGDLS and CDR2 as YYNGEE. CDR3 nucleotide sequence: TGTGCCAGCCCCGGCGTGGGACAGGGAGCCTACGAGCAGTACTTC. It encodes CASPGVGQGAYEQYF. Full variable domain (remainder filled in from reference TRBV9 and TRBJ2-7): DSGVTQTPKHLITATGQRVTLRCSPRSGDLSVYWYQQSLDQGLQFLIQYYNGEERAKGNILERFSAQQFPDLHSELNLSSLELGDSALYFCASPGVGQGAYEQYFGPGTRLTVT.

This clonotype was seen a handful of times. This sequence joins TRBV25-1 and TRBJ2-3; D ambiguous. V was shortened by 6 bases and J by 0 bases, with 10 bases between the two germline ends. Looked up from germline, CDR1 is MGHDK and CDR2 is SYGVNS. The CDR3 is 14 amino acids. The CDR3 region has the DNA TGTGCCAGCAGCCCCACTTGGAGCACAGATACGCAGTATTTT. Protein sequence: CASSPTWSTDTQYF.

This clonotype showed up many times. The gene calls are TRBV5-6 and TRBJ1-5; D not resolved. Trimming stripped 0 bases from V and 1 base from J, with 5 bases between. The CDR3 runs 14 residues. CDR1 and CDR2 from the germline V gene are SGHDT and YYEEEE. This chain's CDR3 is CASSLGQSNQPQHF. The CDR3 region has the DNA TGTGCCAGCAGCTTGGGTCAGAGCAATCAGCCCCAGCATTTT.

This clonotype appeared a few times. This chain links TRBV12-3 or TRBV12-4 with TRBJ2-5; D uncertain. Trimming removed 7 bases at V and 4 bases at J, with 7 bases between. This CDR3 is built from 11 residues. The CDR3 bases are TGTGCCAGCAACGCCGGAGAGACCCAGTACTTC. It encodes CASNAGETQYF.

The CDR3 DNA sequence: TGTGCCAGCAGGGCCCACCGGGACAGCAAGTACAATGAGCAGTTCTTC. Amino acid sequence: CASRAHRDSKYNEQFF. This chain uses TRBV28 with TRBJ2-1; TRBD1 matches 7 bases. Unmatched junction bases numbered 12, after V lost 6 bases and J lost 4 bases. The CDR3 is 16 amino acids. Germline V gene sequence: CDR1 MDHEN, CDR2 SYDVKM.

The chain has TRBV10-3 and TRBJ2-2; perhaps TRBD2 as D (6 bases). This CDR3 has 17 amino acids. The V gene's germline CDR1 is ENHRY and CDR2 SYGVKD. Between the trimmed V and J ends, which lost 3 bases and 2 bases, there was a span of 16 bases. The CDR3: CAISDGSSGPNTGELFF. In nucleotides, the CDR3 is TGTGCCATCAGTGATGGCAGTAGCGGCCCTAACACCGGGGAGCTGTTTTTT.

This clonotype appeared many times. V is TRBV27 and J is TRBJ2-3; 7 nucleotides match TRBD2. Per the germline V gene, CDR1 is MNHEY and CDR2 is SMNVEV (reference sequence). The CDR3 contains 14 residues. The V gene end was trimmed by 6 bases and the J gene end by 2 bases; junction bases not matched to a gene: 5. CDR3 sequence reads: CASRYGRTTDTQYF. The DNA for the CDR3 is TGTGCCAGCAGGTACGGGAGGACCACAGATACGCAGTATTTT.

This clonotype was found many times. The V call is TRBV29-1, the J call TRBJ2-5, with 7 bases matching TRBD2. With 0 bases clipped from V and 2 bases from J, the junction kept 6 bases outside the gene matches. The CDR3 length is 15 residues. Germline V CDR1 and CDR2: SQVTM, ANQGSEA. The CDR3 DNA reads as TGCAGCGTTGAAGAGCGCGCGGGAGTTCAAGAGACCCAGTACTTC. Translation gives CSVEERAGVQETQYF.

This clonotype was seen a handful of times. V gene TRBV20-1 combines with J gene TRBJ1-2; TRBD1 might be the D (5 bases). V dropped 3 bases and J dropped 2 bases, with 13 bases sitting between them. The V gene's germline CDR1 is DFQATT and CDR2 SNEGSKA (reference sequence). There are 14 residues in the CDR3. DNA of the CDR3: TGCAGTGCTAGTAGCGGGGCCGACAACTATGGCTACACCTTC. This codes for CSASSGADNYGYTF.

This clonotype came up many times. The V and J genes are TRBV5-1 and TRBJ1-2; possible D gene TRBD1, 5 bases. This CDR3 is 11 amino acids long. CDR1 and CDR2 (germline): SGHRS, YFSETQ. Trimming left V 9 bases short and J 6 bases short, with 12 bases between. For the CDR3, the DNA is TGCGCCACCTCCTCGGGGGATGGCTACACCTTC. Its translation: CATSSGDGYTF.

This clonotype was seen only a few times. V gene TRBV6-1 combines with J gene TRBJ1-2; 8 nucleotides align to TRBD1. V gave up 6 bases and J gave up 4 bases; unmatched junction bases: 4. The V gene's germline CDR1 is MNHNS and CDR2 SASEGT. This CDR3 spans 13 amino acids. The CDR3 DNA follows: TGTGCCAGCAGAAGACAGGGGCTCTATGGCTACACCTTC. Translation: CASRRQGLYGYTF.

The rearrangement links TRBV5-1 to TRBJ2-2; D remains unclear. In germline, CDR1 is SGHRS, CDR2 YFSETQ. Trimming pared 3 bases from V and 3 bases from J, leaving 9 bases between. The CDR3 length is 14 residues. This CDR3 is CASSSHTDTGELFF. The CDR3 nucleotides are TGCGCCAGCAGCTCCCATACGGACACCGGGGAGCTGTTTTTT.

This clonotype was recorded at least ten times. V usage is TRBV9 and J usage is TRBJ1-2, with TRBD1 identical over 7 bases. In germline, CDR1 is SGDLS, CDR2 YYNGEE. This CDR3 region has 13 residues. V lost 4 bases, J lost 5 bases, and 5 bases stayed unmatched. CDR3 bases: TGTGCCAGCAGCCCGAGACAGGGATATGGCTACACCTTC. It codes for CASSPRQGYGYTF.